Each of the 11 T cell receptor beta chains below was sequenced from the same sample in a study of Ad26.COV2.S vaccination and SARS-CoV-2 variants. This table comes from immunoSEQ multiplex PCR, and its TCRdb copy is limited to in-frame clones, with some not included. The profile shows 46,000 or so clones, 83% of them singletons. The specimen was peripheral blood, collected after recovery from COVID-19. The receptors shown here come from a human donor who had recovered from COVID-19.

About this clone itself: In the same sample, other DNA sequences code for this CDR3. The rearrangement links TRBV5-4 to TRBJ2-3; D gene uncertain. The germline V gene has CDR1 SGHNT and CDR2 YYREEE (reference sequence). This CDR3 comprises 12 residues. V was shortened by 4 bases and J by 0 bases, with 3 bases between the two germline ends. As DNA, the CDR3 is TGTGCCAGCAGCCCTAGCACAGATACGCAGTATTTT. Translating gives CASSPSTDTQYF.

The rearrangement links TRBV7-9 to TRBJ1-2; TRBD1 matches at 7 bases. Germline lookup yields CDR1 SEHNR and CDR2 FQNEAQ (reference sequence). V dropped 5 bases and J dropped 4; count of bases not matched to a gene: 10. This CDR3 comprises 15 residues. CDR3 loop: CASSVLQQGSYGYTF. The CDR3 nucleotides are TGTGCCAGCAGCGTTCTTCAACAGGGGAGCTATGGCTACACCTTC.

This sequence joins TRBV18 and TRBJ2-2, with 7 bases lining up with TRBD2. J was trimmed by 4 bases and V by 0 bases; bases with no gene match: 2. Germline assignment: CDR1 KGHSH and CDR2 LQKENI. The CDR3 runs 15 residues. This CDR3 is CASSPPGGSTGELFF. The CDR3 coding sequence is TGTGCCAGCTCACCACCGGGGGGGAGCACCGGGGAGCTGTTTTTT.

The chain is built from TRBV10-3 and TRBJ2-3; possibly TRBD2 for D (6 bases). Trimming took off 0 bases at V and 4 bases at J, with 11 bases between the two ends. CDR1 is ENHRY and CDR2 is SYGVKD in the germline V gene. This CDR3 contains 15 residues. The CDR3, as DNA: TGTGCCATCAGTGAGTCGGAGCGGGCGGCAGATACGCAGTATTTT. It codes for CAISESERAADTQYF.

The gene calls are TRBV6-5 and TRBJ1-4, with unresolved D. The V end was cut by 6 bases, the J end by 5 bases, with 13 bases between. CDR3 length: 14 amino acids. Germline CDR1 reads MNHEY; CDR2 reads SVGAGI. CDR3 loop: CASSPREENEKLFF. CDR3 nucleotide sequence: TGTGCCAGCAGCCCGAGGGAAGAGAATGAAAAACTGTTTTTT.

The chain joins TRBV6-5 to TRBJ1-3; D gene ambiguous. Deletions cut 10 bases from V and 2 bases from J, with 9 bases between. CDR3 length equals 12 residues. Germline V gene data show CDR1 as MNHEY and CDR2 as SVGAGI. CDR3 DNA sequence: TGTGCCACTTCCCTAGCTGGAAACACCATATATTTT. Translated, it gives CATSLAGNTIYF.

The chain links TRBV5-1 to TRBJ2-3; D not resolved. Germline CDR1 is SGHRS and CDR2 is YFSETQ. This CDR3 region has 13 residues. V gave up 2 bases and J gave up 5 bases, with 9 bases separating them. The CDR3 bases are TGCGCCAGCAGCTTCACAGTCCAAGATACGCAGTATTTT. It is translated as CASSFTVQDTQYF.

The DNA for the CDR3 is TGTGCCAGCAGCCCGAGAGGAGGGATGAATCAGCCCCAGCATTTT. This codes for CASSPRGGMNQPQHF. The chain is built from TRBV9 and TRBJ1-5; no clear D. This CDR3 has 15 amino acids. Germline V gives CDR1 SGDLS, CDR2 YYNGEE. The V gene lost 4 bases and the J gene lost 4 bases, with 15 bases spanning the gap.

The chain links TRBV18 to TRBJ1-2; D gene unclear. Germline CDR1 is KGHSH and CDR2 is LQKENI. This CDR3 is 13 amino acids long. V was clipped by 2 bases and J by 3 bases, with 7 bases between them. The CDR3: CASSPALHYGYTF. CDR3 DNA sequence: TGTGCCAGCTCACCAGCCTTACACTATGGCTACACCTTC.

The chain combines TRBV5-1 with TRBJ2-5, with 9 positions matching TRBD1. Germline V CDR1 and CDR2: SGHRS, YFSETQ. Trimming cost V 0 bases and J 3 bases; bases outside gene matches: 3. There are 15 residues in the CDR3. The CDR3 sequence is CASSLVTGGEETQYF. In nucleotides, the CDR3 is TGCGCCAGCAGCTTGGTGACAGGGGGAGAAGAGACCCAGTACTTC. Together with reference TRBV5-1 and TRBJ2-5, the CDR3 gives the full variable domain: KAGVTQTPRYLIKTRGQQVTLSCSPISGHRSVSWYQQTPGQGLQFLFEYFSETQRNKGNFPGRFSGRQFSNSRSEMNVSTLELGDSALYLCASSLVTGGEETQYFGPGTRLLVL.

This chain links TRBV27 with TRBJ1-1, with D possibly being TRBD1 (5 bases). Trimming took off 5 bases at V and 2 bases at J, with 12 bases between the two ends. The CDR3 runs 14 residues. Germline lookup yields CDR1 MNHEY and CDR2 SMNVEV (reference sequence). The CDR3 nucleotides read TGTGCCAGCAGTCCCAGCAGGGTTAACACTGAAGCTTTCTTT. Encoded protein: CASSPSRVNTEAFF.